This T cell receptor (beta chain) was captured in a study of beta chain features in type 1 diabetes. General study results and limits: Shorter TCRB CDR3s, moderately but significantly so, were found in Type 1 diabetes patients in all four CD4+ subsets. The influence of HLA type on TCRB rearrangement stayed undetermined. High TCR expression in some cells could lead to their over-representation in cDNA sequencing.

Comment on this clone: Its cognate antigen is unknown.

Post-sort purity exceeded 98% for all sorted populations. Sequenced material consisted of expressed TCRB transcripts (all of the isolated RNA was reverse transcribed). TCRdb keeps only in-frame clones here, not all; method: immunoSEQ multiplex PCR. The data show about 160,000 clones, 9% to 10% seen once. CDR1 is MDHEN, CDR2 SYDVKM, per germline. Trimming took 3 bases from V and 0 from J, leaving 8 bases between them. CDR3 length: 14 amino acids. The sequence derives from a woman between 25 and 40 years old with type 1 diabetes. The sample comprised central memory CD4+ T cells from blood. V gene TRBV28 combines with J gene TRBJ1-1; D not certain. CDR3 in DNA: TGTGCCAGCAGTTTGATAGCCATGAACACTGAAGCTTTCTTT. Translation: CASSLIAMNTEAFF.